The 21 T cell receptor beta chains reported below all come from one sample, sequenced in a study of spatial heterogeneity in lung cancer. The time point is: sample taken at primary tumor resection. Findings and caveats of the study: Counts of expanded intratumoral alpha and beta TCRs tracked tumor mutation counts.

No antigens are known for them. MiXCR, run by TCRdb on the 5' RACE reads, gives a single entry per CDR3 protein. The sample has nearly 4,500 distinct CDR3 sequences, about 8% seen once. The source was lung tumor tissue, collected at surgery. The source is a male donor with early-stage non-small cell lung cancer.

By frequency in the sample, this clonotype is large. The gene calls are TRBV7-6 and TRBJ2-7, with D perhaps TRBD1 (6 bases). Germline V lookup: CDR1 SGHVS, CDR2 FNYEAQ. This CDR3 is built from 16 residues. The ends were cut back, 1 base at V and 7 bases at J, with 20 bases in the middle. The CDR3 here is CASSLGGPVTVNEQYF. CDR3 coding DNA: TGTGCCAGCAGCTTAGGGGGGCCCGTGACAGTAAATGAGCAGTACTTC.

In its sample, this clonotype was seen a few times. V gene TRBV6-5 combines with J gene TRBJ2-3; TRBD2 aligns across 9 bases. The CDR3 runs to 15 residues. V lost 8 bases to trimming and J lost 6 bases; unmatched junction nucleotides: 12. Germline CDR1 is MNHEY and CDR2 is SVGAGI. The CDR3 is CASPPGTSLSDTQYF. CDR3 DNA: TGTGCCAGCCCCCCCGGGACTAGCTTGTCGGATACGCAGTATTTT.

In this sample, this clonotype is medium-sized (0.01 to 0.1%). The chain recombines TRBV3-1 with TRBJ2-1; a possible D gene is TRBD2 (5 bases). V lost 4 bases, J lost 1 base, and 14 bases lay in between. The CDR3 spans 16 residues. Looked up from germline, CDR1 is LGHDT and CDR2 is YNNKEL (reference sequence). The CDR3, as DNA: TGTGCCAGCAGCCTGGTCGGGGTCCCTTCCTACAATGAGCAGTTCTTC. It is translated as CASSLVGVPSYNEQFF.

This clonotype is labeled medium-sized. The CDR3 nucleotides are TGTGCCTGGAGAAACAGGGGAGGAAACTATGGCTACACCTTC. Translated, it gives CAWRNRGGNYGYTF. This chain connects TRBV30 to TRBJ1-2, with 7 bases aligning to TRBD1. The CDR3 contains 14 residues. The V segment lost 3 bases and the J segment 2 bases; nucleotides outside the gene matches: 6. CDR1 and CDR2 (germline): GTSNPN, SVGIG (reference sequence).

This clonotype was found many times. The chain carries TRBV18 and TRBJ2-2; D might be TRBD2 (5 bases). With 6 bases removed from V and 1 base from J, the gap between germline ends came to 15 bases. This CDR3 contains 16 residues. Germline V gene sequence: CDR1 KGHSH, CDR2 LQKENI. CDR3 nucleotide sequence: TGTGCCAGCTCCCACGAATCCGGGAAGAACACCGGGGAGCTGTTTTTT. Protein product: CASSHESGKNTGELFF.

By sample share, this clonotype is medium-sized. The CDR3 spells CASSPTGSGTGELFF. The DNA for the CDR3 is TGTGCCAGCAGCCCGACAGGGTCGGGCACCGGGGAGCTGTTTTTT. The rearrangement joins TRBV3-1 to TRBJ2-2, with 7 bases that match TRBD1. Trimming took 4 bases from V and 4 from J; bases not matched to a gene: 6. Germline values: CDR1 LGHDT, CDR2 YNNKEL (reference sequence). The CDR3 covers 15 residues.

This clonotype ranks as medium-sized. V gene TRBV6-5 combines with J gene TRBJ2-3, with 9 nucleotides matching TRBD1. V lost 5 bases, J lost 9 bases, and 9 bases stayed unmatched. This CDR3 has 14 amino acids. Germline assignment: CDR1 MNHEY and CDR2 SVGAGI. The CDR3 sequence: CASSPGQGWETQYF. The CDR3 DNA follows: TGTGCCAGCAGTCCCGGACAGGGGTGGGAGACGCAGTATTTT.

The gene calls are TRBV4-3 and TRBJ2-7; the D is unclear. CDR1 and CDR2 from the germline V gene are LGHNA and YSLEER. Trimming took off 5 bases at V and 1 base at J, with 15 bases between the two ends. The CDR3 covers 15 residues. The CDR3: CASSKEGSESYEQYF. The CDR3 DNA is TGCGCCAGCAGCAAGGAAGGGTCCGAGTCCTACGAGCAGTACTTC.

This clonotype showed up many times. The chain is built from TRBV12-3 or TRBV12-4 and TRBJ1-5; 9 nucleotides agree with TRBD1. The ends lost 5 bases at V and 2 bases at J; junction bases unmatched: 10. This CDR3 region has 17 residues. CDR3 sequence: CASSALQGAGGNQPQHF. The CDR3, as DNA: TGTGCCAGCAGTGCACTACAGGGGGCGGGGGGCAATCAGCCCCAGCATTTT.

This clonotype turned up a few times. This sequence may be a read error, since a much larger clone differs from it by one base. The V and J genes are TRBV2 and TRBJ1-1; 8 bases are a match to TRBD1. Germline CDR1 SNHLY, CDR2 FYNNEI. The CDR3 is made up of 14 amino acids. V lost 2 bases and J lost 12; bases outside the gene matches: 11. Here the CDR3 reads CASSESGQGRGTFF. CDR3 in DNA: TGTGCCAGCAGTGAAAGCGGACAGGGACGGGGGACTTTCTTT.

This clonotype showed up many times. The genes are TRBV20-1 and TRBJ2-2; TRBD2 matches 10 bases. CDR3 size: 17 residues. Trimming removed 0 bases from V and 4 bases from J; junction bases left unmatched: 8. Looked up from germline, CDR1 is DFQATT and CDR2 is SNEGSKA (reference sequence). CDR3 sequence: CSAREPGLAGATGELFF. In nucleotides, the CDR3 is TGCAGTGCTAGAGAGCCCGGGCTAGCGGGAGCCACCGGGGAGCTGTTTTTT.

This clonotype rates as medium-sized. V gene TRBV30 combines with J gene TRBJ2-3; 12 bases align to TRBD2. This CDR3 spans 14 amino acids. V shed 8 bases and J 5 bases; nucleotides not matched to a gene: 8. Germline CDR1 GTSNPN, CDR2 SVGIG (reference sequence). The CDR3 nucleotides read TGTGCCGCCTCTAGCGGGGGGGCTAGAGATACGCAGTATTTT. Translated: CAASSGGARDTQYF. Full variable domain (missing parts from reference TRBV30 and TRBJ2-3): SQTIHQWPATLVQPVGSPLSLECTVEGTSNPNLYWYRQAAGRGLQLLFYSVGIGQISSEVPQNLSASRPQDRQFILSSKKLLLSDSGFYLCAASSGGARDTQYFGPGTRLTVL.

Judged by abundance, this clonotype is medium-sized (0.01 to 0.1%). The chain has TRBV7-8 and TRBJ2-2; D is ambiguous. The CDR3 has 15 amino acids. V lost 5 bases, J lost 7 bases, and 17 bases lay in between. CDR1 is SGHVS and CDR2 is FQNEAQ in the germline V gene. This CDR3 is CASSPLMTENGELFF. The CDR3 coding sequence is TGTGCCAGCAGCCCCCTAATGACGGAGAACGGGGAGCTGTTTTTT.

As for this clonotype: A much bigger clone sits one base away, suggesting this may be a read error. The chain has TRBV20-1 and TRBJ1-3; D is undetermined. CDR1 is DFQATT, CDR2 SNEGSKA, per germline (reference sequence). The CDR3 consists of 14 residues. CDR3 amino acids: CSSRDWTAGNTIYF. In nucleotides, the CDR3 is TGCAGTTCTAGAGACTGGACGGCTGGAAACACCATATATTTT.

By its share, this clonotype is medium-sized. The chain couples TRBV11-2 to TRBJ1-1; no definite D call. V gave up 5 bases and J gave up 14 bases, with 24 bases separating them. The V gene's germline CDR1 is SGHAT and CDR2 FQNNGV. This CDR3 comprises 14 residues. CDR3 loop: CASSLHHPPHEWFF. The DNA for the CDR3 is TGTGCCAGCAGCCTACACCACCCGCCCCACGAGTGGTTCTTT.

This clonotype was observed a few times. This chain uses TRBV18 with TRBJ2-4; D is ambiguous. The CDR3 length is 15 residues. Trimming shortened V by 3 bases and J by 2 bases, and 11 bases separated the two germline ends. CDR1 is KGHSH and CDR2 is LQKENI in the germline V gene. This CDR3 is CASSPGLASKNIQYF. The CDR3 DNA sequence: TGTGCCAGCTCACCCGGGCTGGCGTCCAAAAACATTCAGTACTTC.

This clonotype was counted ten times or more. The V and J genes are TRBV27 and TRBJ2-7; 9 bases align to TRBD2. CDR3 length equals 16 residues. Trimming took 3 bases from V and 7 from J; bases not matched to a gene: 13. CDR1 and CDR2 from the germline V gene are MNHEY and SMNVEV (reference sequence). DNA of the CDR3: TGTGCCAGCAGTTTGAGTCGCGGGGGGGCCTGGGAGGAGCAGTACTTC. Translated, it gives CASSLSRGGAWEEQYF.

This clonotype counts as medium-sized (0.01 to 0.1%). The chain joins TRBV18 to TRBJ2-5, with D possibly TRBD1 on 5 matching bases. The CDR3 contains 12 residues. Germline V lookup: CDR1 KGHSH, CDR2 LQKENI. V dropped 3 bases and J dropped 6 bases, with 8 bases sitting between them. CDR3 sequence reads: CASSPGRKTQYF. The CDR3 coding sequence is TGTGCCAGCTCACCGGGGCGGAAGACCCAGTACTTC.

The genes are TRBV28 and TRBJ1-2, with 7 positions matching TRBD1. V shed 8 bases and J 2 bases; nucleotides not matched to a gene: 5. CDR3 length: 13 residues. Germline loops: CDR1 MDHEN, CDR2 SYDVKM. CDR3 in DNA: TGTGCCAGCCAGGGGACAGTCAACTATGGCTACACCTTC. Amino acids: CASQGTVNYGYTF.

The sample holds many counts of this clonotype. The CDR3 bases are TGTGCCAGCAGCTTGCCGGGGCTAGCCAAAAACATTCAGTACTTC. It is translated as CASSLPGLAKNIQYF. The chain recombines TRBV5-6 with TRBJ2-4; D tentatively fits TRBD1 or TRBD2 (5 bases each). Deletions cut 1 base from V and 0 bases from J, with 8 bases between. Germline V gives CDR1 SGHDT, CDR2 YYEEEE. The CDR3 has 15 residues.

This clonotype showed up many times. The J gene is TRBJ1-1, the V gene TRBV7-2; D is ambiguous. The CDR3 covers 14 residues. Germline CDR1 is SGHTA and CDR2 is FQGNSA. V was trimmed by 2 bases and J by 0 bases, leaving 7 bases between them. As DNA, the CDR3 is TGTGCCAGCAGCTTAACGACGTTGAACACTGAAGCTTTCTTT. This codes for CASSLTTLNTEAFF. Full variable domain (remainder filled in from reference TRBV7-2 and TRBJ1-1): GAGVSQSPSNKVTEKGKDVELRCDPISGHTALYWYRQSLGQGLEFLIYFQGNSAPDKSGLPSDRFSAERTGGSVSTLTIQRTQQEDSAVYLCASSLTTLNTEAFFGQGTRLTVV.